This entry concerns a single T cell receptor beta chain. The antigen is undetermined. The sample comes from a study of blood T cells in healthy people across ages. The CDR3 runs to 13 residues. Germline V CDR1 and CDR2: SGHNT, YENEEA. The V and J ends lost 3 bases and 5 bases, in that order; junction bases with no gene match: 3. Study-level points and caveats: Estimated diversity that came from one million T cells was considered an underestimate. Per-million-T-cell TCR beta diversity fell roughly linearly with age.

The second PCR ran about 6 to 12 cycles with a sample-barcoded 5' primer and J-beta primers. In TCRdb, the 5' RACE reads were re-called with MiXCR into one record per CDR3 protein. The table has around 1,900,000 distinct CDR3 sequences, about 39% seen once. The chain links TRBV11-3 to TRBJ2-7; 8 bases line up with TRBD1. The source material was blood. The TCR originated in a human donor in good health. The CDR3 loop reads CASSLDRDDEQYF. CDR3 in DNA: TGTGCCAGCAGCTTGGACAGGGATGACGAGCAGTACTTC.